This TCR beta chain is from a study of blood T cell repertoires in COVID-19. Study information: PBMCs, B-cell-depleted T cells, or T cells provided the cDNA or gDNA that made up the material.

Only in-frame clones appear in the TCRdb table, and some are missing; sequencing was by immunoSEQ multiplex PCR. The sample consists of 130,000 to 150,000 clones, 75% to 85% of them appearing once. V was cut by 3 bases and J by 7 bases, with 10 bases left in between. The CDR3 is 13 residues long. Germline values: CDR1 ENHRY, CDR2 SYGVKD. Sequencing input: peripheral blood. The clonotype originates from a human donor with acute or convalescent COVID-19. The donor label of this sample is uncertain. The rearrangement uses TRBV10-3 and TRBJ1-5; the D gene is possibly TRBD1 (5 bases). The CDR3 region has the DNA TGTGCCATCAGTGACGGGGGTCTCCAGCCCCAGCATTTT. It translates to CAISDGGLQPQHF.